This TCR beta chain derives from a study of neurological immune-mediated disorders. The CDR3 totals 15 residues. V shed 6 bases and J shed 2 bases, with 19 bases lying between them. Germline-derived CDR1 and CDR2 are DFQATT and SNEGSKA (reference sequence). Template-switch 5'RACE cDNA synthesis added a 10-nucleotide unique molecular identifier. Via MiXCR, TCRdb re-called the 5' RACE reads, giving one row per CDR3 protein. Among about 20,000 distinct CDR3 sequences listed, 10% were seen once. Many counts were recorded for this clonotype. The sequence was obtained from a woman in her sixties with HTLV-1-associated myelopathy (HAM/TSP). V and J are TRBV20-1 and TRBJ1-2; a weak D match, TRBD1 (6 bases). The sequenced sample consisted of PBMCs. CDR3 amino acids: CSAVGDGGANYGYTF. The CDR3 nucleotides read TGCAGTGCCGTAGGGGATGGGGGGGCGAACTATGGCTACACCTTC.